The clone carrying this T cell receptor (beta chain) appeared a few times. Methods used by the authors: Amplification with reference gene primers provided the estimates of nucleated cell counts. The method was immunoSEQ multiplex PCR; TCRdb's version includes in-frame clones alone and lacks a portion of them. V, J and clone size were drawn from that table, and D and trimming were deduced from the DNA. Seen here are nearly 200,000 clones, approximately 80% observed once, and the top ten hold approximately 6.9%. These data originate in a study of blood T cell repertoires in COVID-19. Background on the study: The United States, Italy and Spain were the sources of the acute and convalescent COVID-19 samples. The cDNA or gDNA used as material had been derived from T cells, B-cell-depleted T cells, or PBMCs.

The CDR3 runs to 15 residues. Germline lookup yields CDR1 MDHEN and CDR2 SYDVKM. V lost 5 bases, J lost 0 bases, and 11 bases lay in between. The sequence came from a human donor with acute or convalescent COVID-19. The donor label of this sample is uncertain. Sequencing was done on a sample of peripheral blood. The chain recombines TRBV28 with TRBJ1-5; D possibly corresponds to TRBD1 (5 bases). The CDR3, as DNA: TGTGCCAGCAGTCCCGTCGGGGGTAGCAATCAGCCCCAGCATTTT. Translation: CASSPVGGSNQPQHF.